The 25 T cell receptor beta chains reported below all come from one sample, sequenced in a study of T-cell memory formation after mild COVID-19. TCRdb analysed the 5' RACE reads with MiXCR anew, one entry per CDR3 protein. The table includes 250,000 to 300,000 distinct CDR3 sequences, around 15% detected once. Specimen: PBMCs or a T cell subset sorted from them (not recorded which). These receptor sequences come from a man aged 18 to 35 who had mild COVID-19 (a few samples of this study predate the infection). Cell type and time point are not known.

The rearrangement links TRBV4-3 to TRBJ2-3, with D unresolved. Trimming shortened V by 6 bases and J by 7 bases, and 17 bases separated the two germline ends. Looked up from germline, CDR1 is LGHNA and CDR2 is YSLEER. The CDR3 runs to 14 residues. The CDR3 DNA reads as TGCGCCAGCAGACGAAAACGGACCGAAAATACGCAGTATTTT. This encodes CASRRKRTENTQYF.

The chain joins TRBV5-8 to TRBJ1-5, with D unresolved. The CDR3 has 16 residues. With 3 bases removed from V and 0 bases from J, the gap between germline ends came to 13 bases. Germline V gene lookup returns CDR1 SGHTS and CDR2 YDEGEE. In DNA form, the CDR3 reads TGTGCCAGCAGCTCACGGTTGGTCTATAGCAATCAGCCCCAGCATTTT. Amino acids: CASSSRLVYSNQPQHF.

The chain is built from TRBV11-2 and TRBJ2-6, with D unclear. The V end lost 5 bases, the J end lost 0 bases, and 11 bases lay between the germline ends. The germline gives CDR1 SGHAT, CDR2 FQNNGV. This CDR3 region has 16 residues. The CDR3 loop reads CASSPLLGSGANVLTF. CDR3 in DNA: TGTGCCAGCAGCCCACTTTTGGGCTCTGGGGCCAACGTCCTGACTTTC.

The J gene is TRBJ2-1, the V gene TRBV7-6, with TRBD2 matching over 10 bases. There are 18 residues in the CDR3. Germline V CDR1 and CDR2: SGHVS, FNYEAQ. V lost 2 bases and J lost 5; bases outside the gene matches: 12. The CDR3: CASSLRWASGGLDNEQFF. Written as DNA, the CDR3 is TGTGCCAGCAGCTTACGGTGGGCTAGCGGGGGCCTAGACAATGAGCAGTTCTTC.

This clonotype was seen a few times. The V and J genes are TRBV4-1 and TRBJ2-1; 7 bases match TRBD2. The ends lost 0 bases at V and 0 bases at J; junction bases unmatched: 11. This CDR3 has 19 amino acids. The germline V gene has CDR1 MGHRA and CDR2 YSYEKL. The CDR3 is CASSQDGLGGYSSYNEQFF. Written as DNA, the CDR3 is TGCGCCAGCAGCCAAGACGGACTAGGCGGTTATAGCTCCTACAATGAGCAGTTCTTC.

The J gene is TRBJ1-5, the V gene TRBV2; tentatively, D is TRBD1 (6 bases). The V end was cut by 4 bases, the J end by 4 bases, with 11 bases between. The CDR3 loop spans 14 amino acids. Germline loops: CDR1 SNHLY, CDR2 FYNNEI. CDR3 coding DNA: TGTGCCAGCAGTGCGGACAGCTTAAATCAGCCCCAGCATTTT. Translated: CASSADSLNQPQHF.

This clonotype occurred a few times. The chain employs TRBV7-6 and TRBJ2-1; D is uncertain. V was pared by 8 bases and J by 2 bases, with 13 bases between. The CDR3 spans 14 residues. The germline gives CDR1 SGHVS, CDR2 FNYEAQ. CDR3 protein: CASGIRATYNEQFF. CDR3 nucleotides: TGTGCCAGCGGGATTCGGGCCACCTACAATGAGCAGTTCTTC.

This clonotype was counted only a few times. The V gene is TRBV5-1, the J gene TRBJ2-5; 7 bases fit TRBD2. J was trimmed by 4 bases and V by 4 bases; bases with no gene match: 10. Per the germline V gene, CDR1 is SGHRS and CDR2 is YFSETQ. The CDR3 has 15 residues. CDR3 DNA: TGCGCCAGCAGCCTGCTGGGGAGCGGGGTAGAGACCCAGTACTTC. It specifies CASSLLGSGVETQYF.

This chain uses TRBV11-2 with TRBJ2-3; D ambiguous. Germline V CDR1 and CDR2: SGHAT, FQNNGV. V lost 1 base to trimming and J lost 6 bases, with 11 bases between them. CDR3 size: 14 residues. CDR3 coding DNA: TGTGCCAGCAGCTTAGGCACCCCAAGGGATACGCAGTATTTT. Encoded protein: CASSLGTPRDTQYF.

This clonotype was picked up a small number of times. The chain couples TRBV3-1 to TRBJ2-5; D is unresolved. The CDR3 has 14 amino acids. CDR1 is LGHDT, CDR2 YNNKEL, per germline (reference sequence). V was cut by 0 bases and J by 4 bases, with 9 bases left in between. The CDR3 spells CASSQEMWGETQYF. The CDR3 DNA sequence: TGTGCCAGCAGCCAAGAGATGTGGGGAGAGACCCAGTACTTC.

V is TRBV12-3 or TRBV12-4 and J is TRBJ2-2; 8 bases line up with TRBD1. The CDR3 totals 14 residues. V shed 6 bases and J 6 bases; nucleotides not matched to a gene: 6. DNA of the CDR3: TGTGCCAGCAGAAGGACAGGGTTTGCCGGGGAGCTGTTTTTT. The encoded protein is CASRRTGFAGELFF.

This clonotype was counted a few times. The chain has TRBV5-1 and TRBJ1-1, with 8 bases identical to TRBD1. V lost 0 bases to trimming and J lost 6 bases; unmatched junction nucleotides: 7. Germline CDR1 SGHRS, CDR2 YFSETQ. The CDR3 covers 15 residues. The CDR3 is CASSLVTGDVAEAFF. Written as DNA, the CDR3 is TGCGCCAGCAGCTTGGTGACAGGGGATGTCGCTGAAGCTTTCTTT.

This clonotype was picked up a small number of times. V and J are TRBV6-6 and TRBJ1-1; tentatively, D is TRBD1 (5 bases). CDR1 is MNHNY and CDR2 is SVGAGI in the germline V gene (reference sequence). CDR3 length: 14 residues. V lost 5 bases, J lost 5 bases, and 15 bases lay in between. DNA of the CDR3: TGTGCCAGCAGTGAAAGGACGGGGGGGACTGAAGCTTTCTTT. It is translated as CASSERTGGTEAFF.

The rearrangement links TRBV7-9 to TRBJ2-1; D is unclear. CDR1 SEHNR and CDR2 FQNEAQ come from the germline V gene (reference sequence). The CDR3 totals 17 residues. Trimming cost V 1 base and J 4 bases, with 17 bases left between them. CDR3 residues: CASSLGVGRKVYNEQFF. CDR3 coding DNA: TGTGCCAGCAGCTTAGGAGTAGGCAGGAAGGTGTACAATGAGCAGTTCTTC.

CDR3: CASSLLGTDQETQYF. Here the CDR3 DNA reads TGCGCCAGCAGCTTGCTAGGGACAGACCAAGAGACCCAGTACTTC. The V call is TRBV5-1, the J call TRBJ2-5, with 7 bases identical to TRBD1. The trim removed 1 base at V and 0 bases at J, leaving 3 bases unmatched. CDR1 is SGHRS and CDR2 is YFSETQ in the germline V gene. CDR3 length: 15 amino acids. Complete variable domain (other parts from reference TRBV5-1 and TRBJ2-5): KAGVTQTPRYLIKTRGQQVTLSCSPISGHRSVSWYQQTPGQGLQFLFEYFSETQRNKGNFPGRFSGRQFSNSRSEMNVSTLELGDSALYLCASSLLGTDQETQYFGPGTRLLVL.

The chain combines TRBV4-3 with TRBJ2-5; tentative D call: TRBD1 (5 bases). The CDR3 has 15 residues. Trimming took off 0 bases at V and 5 bases at J, with 13 bases between the two ends. Germline values: CDR1 LGHNA, CDR2 YSLEER. The CDR3 reads CASSQDGAGSETQYF. The CDR3 DNA sequence: TGCGCCAGCAGCCAAGATGGGGCAGGGTCGGAGACCCAGTACTTC.

This clonotype was counted a few times. The chain joins TRBV2 to TRBJ2-3; D may be TRBD2 (5 bases). The length of the CDR3 is 11 residues. Looked up from germline, CDR1 is SNHLY and CDR2 is FYNNEI. The CDR3 region has the DNA TGTGCGGGCGGGTTAACAGATACGCAGTATTTT. Its protein product is CAGGLTDTQYF.

This clonotype appeared a few times. This sequence joins TRBV7-9 and TRBJ1-1; tentative D call: TRBD1 (5 bases). Trimming removed 1 base from V and 8 bases from J, with 8 bases in between. From germline, CDR1 is SEHNR and CDR2 FQNEAQ (reference sequence). This CDR3 is 12 amino acids long. The CDR3 region has the DNA TGTGCCAGCAGCTTAGAGTGGGGGGAAGCTTTCTTT. As protein: CASSLEWGEAFF.

There are many counts of this clonotype. The chain is built from TRBV7-2 and TRBJ2-1; 12 bases align to TRBD2. CDR1 is SGHTA, CDR2 FQGNSA, per germline. This CDR3 spans 15 amino acids. V was pared by 4 bases and J by 2 bases, with 0 bases of the junction left unmatched. The CDR3 spells CASSSSGGAYNEQFF. The CDR3 DNA follows: TGTGCCAGCAGCTCTAGCGGGGGGGCCTACAATGAGCAGTTCTTC.

This clonotype was seen a few times. V usage is TRBV14 and J usage is TRBJ2-7; possible D gene TRBD1, 6 bases. The V and J ends lost 4 bases and 4 bases respectively, with 11 bases between them. CDR3 length equals 13 residues. Germline-derived CDR1 and CDR2 are SGHDN and FVKESK. The DNA for the CDR3 is TGTGCCAGCAGCCCATCAGGGGCGTACGAGCAGTACTTC. This translates into CASSPSGAYEQYF.

The V gene is TRBV28, the J gene TRBJ1-5; 7 bases agree with TRBD1. Germline trimming cut 6 bases from V and 5 bases from J; bases unmatched to any gene: 4. Germline V gene sequence: CDR1 MDHEN, CDR2 SYDVKM. The CDR3 contains 13 residues. CDR3 protein: CASRTGRDQPQHF. In nucleotides, the CDR3 is TGTGCCAGCAGGACAGGGAGGGATCAGCCCCAGCATTTT.

The chain has TRBV7-9 and TRBJ1-1; D gene ambiguous. V lost 2 bases, J lost 11 bases, and 12 bases lay in between. Germline V gene sequence: CDR1 SEHNR, CDR2 FQNEAQ (reference sequence). The CDR3 is 12 residues long. CDR3 nucleotides: TGTGCCAGCAGCTTAAGGTCGGAGTGGGCTTTCTTT. This encodes CASSLRSEWAFF.

The genes are TRBV7-3 and TRBJ1-1, with 7 bases fitting TRBD1. With 4 bases clipped from V and 1 base from J, the junction kept 6 bases outside the gene matches. The germline gives CDR1 SGHTA, CDR2 FQGTGA. The CDR3 extends over 15 amino acids. CDR3 DNA sequence: TGTGCCAGCAGCTCGGGGACAGATGAGAACACTGAAGCTTTCTTT. It codes for CASSSGTDENTEAFF.

This clonotype showed up just a few times. The J gene is TRBJ2-7, the V gene TRBV6-1, with 8 positions matching TRBD1. This CDR3 is built from 13 residues. Germline CDR1 is MNHNS and CDR2 is SASEGT. V dropped 6 bases and J dropped 2; count of bases not matched to a gene: 3. CDR3 in DNA: TGTGCCAGCAGGGGACAGGTTACCTACGAGCAGTACTTC. Amino acid sequence: CASRGQVTYEQYF.

This clonotype was found a few times. The V gene is TRBV6-2 or TRBV6-3, the J gene TRBJ1-2; 7 bases match TRBD1. The CDR3 runs 13 residues. CDR1 MNHEY and CDR2 SVGEGT come from the germline V gene. Germline trimming cut 10 bases from V and 4 bases from J; bases unmatched to any gene: 9. CDR3 residues: CATSDREIYGYTF. The CDR3 bases are TGTGCCACCTCCGACAGGGAAATCTATGGCTACACCTTC.